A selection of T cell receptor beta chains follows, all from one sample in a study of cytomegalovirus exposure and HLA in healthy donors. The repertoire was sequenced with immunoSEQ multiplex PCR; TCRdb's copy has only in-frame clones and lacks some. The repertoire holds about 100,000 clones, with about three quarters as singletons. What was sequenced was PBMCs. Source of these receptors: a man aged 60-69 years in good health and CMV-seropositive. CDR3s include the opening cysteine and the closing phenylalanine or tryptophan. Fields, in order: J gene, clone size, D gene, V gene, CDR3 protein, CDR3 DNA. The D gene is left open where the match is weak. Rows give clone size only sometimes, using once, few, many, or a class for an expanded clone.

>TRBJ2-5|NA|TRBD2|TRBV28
CASSIPRGGDETQYF
TGTGCCAGCAGTATTCCTCGCGGGGGGGATGAGACCCAGTACTTC
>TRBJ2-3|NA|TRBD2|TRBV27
CASSLAGADTQYF
TGTGCCAGCAGTCTAGCGGGGGCGGATACGCAGTATTTT
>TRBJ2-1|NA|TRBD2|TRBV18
CASSPGRLAGALGDYNEQFF
TGTGCCAGCTCACCAGGTAGACTAGCGGGGGCCCTGGGGGATTACAATGAGCAGTTCTTC
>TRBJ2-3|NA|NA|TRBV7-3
CASSPSGGGTDTQYF
TGTGCCAGCAGCCCTTCCGGGGGAGGTACAGATACGCAGTATTTT
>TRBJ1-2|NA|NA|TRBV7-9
CASSPRGVGADYGYTF
TGTGCCAGCAGCCCCCGCGGGGTGGGCGCGGACTATGGCTACACCTTC
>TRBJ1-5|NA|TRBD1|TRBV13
CASSLQGEDQPQHF
TGTGCCAGCAGCTTACAGGGGGAGGATCAGCCCCAGCATTTT
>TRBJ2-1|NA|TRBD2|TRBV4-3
CASSQGRPGLAGGIEQFF
TGCGCCAGCAGCCAAGGACGCCCGGGACTAGCGGGGGGGATTGAGCAGTTCTTC
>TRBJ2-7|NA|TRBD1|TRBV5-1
CASRRTGVEQYF
TGCGCCAGCAGGAGGACAGGGGTCGAGCAGTACTTC
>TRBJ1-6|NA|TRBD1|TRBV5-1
CASSTTGVDSPLHF
TGCGCCAGCAGCACGACAGGGGTCGATTCACCCCTCCACTTT
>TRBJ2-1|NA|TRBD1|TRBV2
CASSEPGQGARNEQFF
TGTGCCAGCAGCGAGCCGGGACAGGGGGCTCGGAATGAGCAGTTCTTC
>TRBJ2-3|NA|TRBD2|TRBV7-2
CASSLESALAGATDTQYF
TGTGCCAGCAGCTTAGAAAGTGCACTAGCGGGGGCCACAGATACGCAGTATTTT
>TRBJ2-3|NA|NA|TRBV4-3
CASSPQGSTDTQYF
TGCGCCAGCAGCCCCCAGGGTAGCACAGATACGCAGTATTTT
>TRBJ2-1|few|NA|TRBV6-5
CASSYIDRTYNEQFF
TGTGCCAGCAGTTACATTGACAGAACCTACAATGAGCAGTTCTTC
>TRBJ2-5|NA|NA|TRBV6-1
CASSEARTTQETQYF
TGTGCCAGCAGTGAAGCGAGGACAACCCAAGAGACCCAGTACTTC
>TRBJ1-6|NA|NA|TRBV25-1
CASSEYTGYNSPLHF
TGTGCCAGCAGTGAATATACAGGTTATAATTCACCCCTCCACTTT
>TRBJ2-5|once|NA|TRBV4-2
CASSQVDEVEVTQYF
TGTGCCAGCAGCCAAGTCGACGAGGTGGAGGTGACCCAGTACTTC
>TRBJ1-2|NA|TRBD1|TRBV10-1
CASSAATGDGYTF
TGCGCCAGCAGTGCCGCGACAGGGGACGGCTACACCTTC
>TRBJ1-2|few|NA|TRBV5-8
CASSKGQGRYGYTF
TGTGCCAGCTCAAAGGGTCAGGGAAGGTACGGCTACACCTTC
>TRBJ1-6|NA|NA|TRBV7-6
CASSPGRGGNSPLHF
TGTGCCAGCAGCCCGGGCCGGGGGGGGAATTCACCCCTCCACTTT
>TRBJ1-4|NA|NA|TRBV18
CASSPDSGSLGEKLFF
TGTGCCAGCTCCCCAGACTCCGGGAGCTTGGGTGAAAAACTGTTTTTT
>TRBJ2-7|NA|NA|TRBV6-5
CASSPGLWGEQYF
TGTGCCAGCAGCCCAGGGCTATGGGGCGAGCAGTACTTC
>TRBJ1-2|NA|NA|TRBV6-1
CASTQQGNGYTF
TGTGCCAGCACCCAACAGGGAAATGGCTACACCTTC
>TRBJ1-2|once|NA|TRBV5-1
CASSLGQRTNYGYTF
TGCGCCAGCAGCTTGGGACAGAGAACTAACTATGGCTACACCTTC
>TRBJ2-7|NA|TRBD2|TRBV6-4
CASGGLAGPYEQYF
TGTGCCAGCGGGGGACTAGCGGGCCCCTACGAGCAGTACTTC
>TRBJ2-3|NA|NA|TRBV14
CASSQERVGTQYF
TGTGCCAGCAGCCAAGAGCGGGTGGGTACGCAGTATTTT
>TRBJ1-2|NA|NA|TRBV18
CASSPREEAFYGYTF
TGTGCCAGCTCACCCCGAGAAGAGGCCTTCTATGGCTACACCTTC
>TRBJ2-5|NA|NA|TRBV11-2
CASSFGGQETQYF
TGTGCCAGCAGCTTCGGAGGCCAAGAGACCCAGTACTTC
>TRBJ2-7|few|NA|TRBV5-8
CASSLWTRYEQYF
TGTGCCAGCAGCCTTTGGACACGTTACGAGCAGTACTTC
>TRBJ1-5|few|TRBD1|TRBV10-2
CASRGTTGGNQPQHF
TGCGCCAGCAGAGGAACGACAGGGGGCAATCAGCCCCAGCATTTT
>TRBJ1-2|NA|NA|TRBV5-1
CASSSPASGDNGYTF
TGCGCCAGCAGCTCTCCAGCGTCAGGGGACAATGGCTACACCTTC
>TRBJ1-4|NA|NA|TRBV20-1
CSARDEEKLFF
TGCAGTGCTAGAGATGAGGAAAAACTGTTTTTT
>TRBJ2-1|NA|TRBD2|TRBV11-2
CASSLTGGQDEQFF
TGTGCCAGCAGCTTAACGGGGGGGCAGGATGAGCAGTTCTTC
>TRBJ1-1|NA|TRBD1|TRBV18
CASSPNRGGNTEAFF
TGTGCCAGCTCACCCAACAGGGGAGGTAACACTGAAGCCTTCTTT
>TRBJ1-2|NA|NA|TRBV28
CASSFQDVRGYTF
TGTGCCAGCAGTTTTCAGGATGTGCGTGGCTACACCTTC
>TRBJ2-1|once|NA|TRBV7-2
CASSLAPDRLWGLFF
TGTGCCAGCAGCTTAGCCCCGGACAGATTGTGGGGGCTGTTCTTC
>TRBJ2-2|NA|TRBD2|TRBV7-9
CASSSYLAGLTGELFF
TGTGCCAGCAGCTCCTACCTAGCGGGGCTTACCGGGGAGCTGTTTTTT
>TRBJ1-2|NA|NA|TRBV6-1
CASNPDSGNYGYTF
TGTGCCAGCAACCCTGACTCCGGGAACTATGGCTACACCTTC
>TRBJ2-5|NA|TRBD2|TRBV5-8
CASSSGLAETQYF
TGTGCCAGCAGCTCGGGACTAGCAGAGACCCAGTACTTC
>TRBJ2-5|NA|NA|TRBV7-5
CVRSLPWTGEAQYF
TGTGTCAGAAGCCTACCTTGGACTGGAGAGGCCCAGTACTTC
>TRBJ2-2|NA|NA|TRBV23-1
CASSHWHTTFDRNTGELFF
TGCGCCAGCAGTCATTGGCACACCACCTTTGACAGAAACACCGGGGAGCTGTTTTTT
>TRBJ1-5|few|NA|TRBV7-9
CASSSSIYSNQPQHF
TGTGCCAGCAGCTCATCCATCTATAGCAATCAGCCCCAGCATTTT
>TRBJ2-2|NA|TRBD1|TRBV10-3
CAINTRDREAGELFF
TGTGCCATCAACACCCGGGACAGGGAAGCCGGGGAGCTGTTTTTT
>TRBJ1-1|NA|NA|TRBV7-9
CASSLAGTSNTEAFF
TGTGCCAGCAGCTTAGCCGGGACATCGAACACTGAAGCTTTCTTT
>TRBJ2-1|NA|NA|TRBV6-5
CASSYLPTVNNEQFF
TGTGCCAGCAGTTACTTGCCGACAGTTAACAATGAGCAGTTCTTC
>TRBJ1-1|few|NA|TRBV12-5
CASGPRGGVLAFF
TGTGCTAGTGGCCCCCGGGGAGGGGTCCTAGCTTTCTTT
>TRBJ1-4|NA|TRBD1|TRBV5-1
CASSSTSGTGREKLFF
TGCGCCAGCAGCTCCACCTCCGGGACAGGCCGTGAAAAACTGTTTTTT
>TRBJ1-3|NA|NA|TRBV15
CATSRDTVAGNTIYF
TGTGCCACCAGCAGAGATACCGTAGCTGGAAACACCATATATTTT
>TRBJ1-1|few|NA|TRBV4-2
CASSPGFTGTEAFF
TGTGCCAGCAGCCCGGGATTTACGGGCACTGAAGCTTTCTTT
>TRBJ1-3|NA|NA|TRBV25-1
CASSEAGGSGNTIYF
TGTGCCAGCAGTGAAGCGGGGGGCTCTGGAAACACCATATATTTT
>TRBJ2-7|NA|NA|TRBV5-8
CASSLRASYEQYF
TGTGCCAGCAGCTTGAGAGCCTCCTACGAGCAGTACTTC
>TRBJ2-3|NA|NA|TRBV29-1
CSVEGQGSTDTQYF
TGCAGCGTTGAGGGGCAGGGCAGCACAGATACGCAGTATTTT